The entry that follows covers one T cell receptor beta chain sequence. Its specificity is not known. The source of the sample is a study of shared clonotypes between healthy human individuals. Whole-study results and caveats: The sampled material consisted only of blood, and tissue repertoires are likely to differ. Naive subsets tended to show greater estimated richness than memory subsets.

Each subset's genomic DNA was split evenly across several immunoSEQ plates. Here immunoSEQ multiplex PCR was the method, and the copy in TCRdb shows in-frame clones only, minus some. The profile shows about 580,000 clones, about 98% of them singletons. Naive CD8 cells comprised CD45RO-negative, CCR7-positively selected cells, excluding terminally differentiated effector memory CD45RA+ cells. Donors were healthy HIV-negative adults without recent acute infections or vaccinations. The CDR3 is made up of 15 amino acids. V gave up 0 bases and J gave up 9 bases, with 15 bases separating them. CDR1 and CDR2 (germline): SEHNR, FQNEAQ (reference sequence).

The V call is TRBV7-9, the J call TRBJ2-1, with no clear D. The clonotype originates from a man aged 25-45 years in good health. The sample comprised naive CD8+ T cells sorted from blood. CDR3: CASSLAETLSVEQFF. The DNA of the CDR3 is TGTGCCAGCAGCTTAGCGGAGACACTATCCGTTGAGCAGTTCTTC.